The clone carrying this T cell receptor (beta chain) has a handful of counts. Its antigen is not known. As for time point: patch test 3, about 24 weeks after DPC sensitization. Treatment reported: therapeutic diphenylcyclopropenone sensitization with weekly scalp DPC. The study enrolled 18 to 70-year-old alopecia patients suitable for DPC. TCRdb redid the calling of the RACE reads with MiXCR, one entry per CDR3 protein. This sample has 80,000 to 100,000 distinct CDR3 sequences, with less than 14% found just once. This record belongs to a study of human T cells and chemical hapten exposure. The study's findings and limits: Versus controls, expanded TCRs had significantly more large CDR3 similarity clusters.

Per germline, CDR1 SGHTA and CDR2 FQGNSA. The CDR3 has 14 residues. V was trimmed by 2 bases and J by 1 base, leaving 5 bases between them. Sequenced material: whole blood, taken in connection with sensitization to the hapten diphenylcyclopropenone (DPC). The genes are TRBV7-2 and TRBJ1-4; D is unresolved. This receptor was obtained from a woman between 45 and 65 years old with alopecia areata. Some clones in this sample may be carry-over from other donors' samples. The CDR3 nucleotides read TGTGCCAGCAGCTTACTGATAACTAATGAAAAACTGTTTTTT. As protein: CASSLLITNEKLFF.